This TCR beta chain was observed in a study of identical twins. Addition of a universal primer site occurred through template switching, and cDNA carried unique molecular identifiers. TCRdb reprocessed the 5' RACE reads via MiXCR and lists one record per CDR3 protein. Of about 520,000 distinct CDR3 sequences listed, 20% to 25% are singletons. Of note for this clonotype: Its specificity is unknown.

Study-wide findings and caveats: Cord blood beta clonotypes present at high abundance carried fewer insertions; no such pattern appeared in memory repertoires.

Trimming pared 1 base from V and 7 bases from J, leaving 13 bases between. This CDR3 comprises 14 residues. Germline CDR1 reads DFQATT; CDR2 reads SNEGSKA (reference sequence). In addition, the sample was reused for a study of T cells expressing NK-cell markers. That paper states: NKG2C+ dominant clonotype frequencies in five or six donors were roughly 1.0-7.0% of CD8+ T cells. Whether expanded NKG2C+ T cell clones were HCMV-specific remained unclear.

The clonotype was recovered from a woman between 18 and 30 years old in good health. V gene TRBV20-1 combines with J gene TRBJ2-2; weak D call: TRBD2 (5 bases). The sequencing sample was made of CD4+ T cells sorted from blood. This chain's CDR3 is CSARGSGKVGELFF. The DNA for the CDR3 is TGCAGTGCTAGAGGTTCCGGGAAGGTCGGGGAGCTGTTTTTT.